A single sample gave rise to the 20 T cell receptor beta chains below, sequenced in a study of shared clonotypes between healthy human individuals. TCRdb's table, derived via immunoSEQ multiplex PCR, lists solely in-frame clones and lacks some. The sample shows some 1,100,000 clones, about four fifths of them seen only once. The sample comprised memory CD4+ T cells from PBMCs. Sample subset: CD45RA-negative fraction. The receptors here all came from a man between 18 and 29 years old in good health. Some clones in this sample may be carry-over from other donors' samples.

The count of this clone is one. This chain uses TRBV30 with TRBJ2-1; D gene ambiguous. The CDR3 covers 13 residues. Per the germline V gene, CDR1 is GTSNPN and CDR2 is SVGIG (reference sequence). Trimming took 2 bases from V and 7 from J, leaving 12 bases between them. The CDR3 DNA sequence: TGTGCCTGGAGTCCTTCCGCGGCGAATGAGCAGTTCTTC. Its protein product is CAWSPSAANEQFF. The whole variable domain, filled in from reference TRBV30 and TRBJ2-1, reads SQTIHQWPATLVQPVGSPLSLECTVEGTSNPNLYWYRQAAGRGLQLLFYSVGIGQISSEVPQNLSASRPQDRQFILSSKKLLLSDSGFYLCAWSPSAANEQFFGPGTRLTVL.

The CDR3 protein is CASSHQGNEQYF. The CDR3 nucleotides are TGCGCCAGCAGCCATCAGGGGAACGAGCAGTACTTC. J is TRBJ2-7 and V is TRBV5-1; possible D gene TRBD1, 6 bases. V was clipped by 4 bases and J by 5 bases, with 10 bases between them. The CDR3 extends over 12 amino acids. Germline values: CDR1 SGHRS, CDR2 YFSETQ.

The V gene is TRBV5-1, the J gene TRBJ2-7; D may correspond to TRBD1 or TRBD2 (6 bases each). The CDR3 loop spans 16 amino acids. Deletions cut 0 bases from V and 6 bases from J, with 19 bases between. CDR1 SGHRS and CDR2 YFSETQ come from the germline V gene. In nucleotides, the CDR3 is TGCGCCAGCAGCTTGGCCGGGGGCCAGGGCCCCGGCGAGCAGTACTTC. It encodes CASSLAGGQGPGEQYF.

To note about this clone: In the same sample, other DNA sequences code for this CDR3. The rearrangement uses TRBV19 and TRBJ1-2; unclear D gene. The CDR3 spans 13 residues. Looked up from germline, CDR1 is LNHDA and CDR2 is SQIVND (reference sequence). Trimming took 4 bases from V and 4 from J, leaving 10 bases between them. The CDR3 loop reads CASSTGLIYGYTF. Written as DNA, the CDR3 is TGTGCCAGTAGTACAGGATTGATCTATGGCTACACCTTC.

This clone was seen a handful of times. The CDR3 is CASRVGQGSSYEQYF. The CDR3 DNA follows: TGTGCCAGCAGAGTGGGACAGGGGAGCTCCTACGAGCAGTACTTC. The V and J genes are TRBV6-1 and TRBJ2-7, with 10 nucleotides matching TRBD1. V trimming: 6 bases; J trimming: 0 bases; junction bases outside the gene matches: 5. In germline, CDR1 is MNHNS, CDR2 SASEGT. The length of the CDR3 is 15 residues.

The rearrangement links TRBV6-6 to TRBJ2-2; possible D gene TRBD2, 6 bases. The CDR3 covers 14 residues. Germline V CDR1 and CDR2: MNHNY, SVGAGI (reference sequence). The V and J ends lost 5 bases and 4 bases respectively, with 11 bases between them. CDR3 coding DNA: TGTGCCAGCAGTAAGACTAGAACCACCGGGGAGCTGTTTTTT. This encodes CASSKTRTTGELFF.

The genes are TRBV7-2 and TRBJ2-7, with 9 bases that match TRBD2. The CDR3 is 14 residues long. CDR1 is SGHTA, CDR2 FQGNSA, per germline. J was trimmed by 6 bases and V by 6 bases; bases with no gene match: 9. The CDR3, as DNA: TGTGCCAGCAGGGACCGGCTAGCGGGATCCGAGCAGTACTTC. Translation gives CASRDRLAGSEQYF.

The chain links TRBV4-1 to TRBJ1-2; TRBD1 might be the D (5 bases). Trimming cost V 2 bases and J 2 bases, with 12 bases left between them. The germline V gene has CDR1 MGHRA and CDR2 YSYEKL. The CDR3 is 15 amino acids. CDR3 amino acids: CASSQRGGFNYGYTF. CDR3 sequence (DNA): TGCGCCAGCAGCCAACGGGGGGGGTTCAACTATGGCTACACCTTC.

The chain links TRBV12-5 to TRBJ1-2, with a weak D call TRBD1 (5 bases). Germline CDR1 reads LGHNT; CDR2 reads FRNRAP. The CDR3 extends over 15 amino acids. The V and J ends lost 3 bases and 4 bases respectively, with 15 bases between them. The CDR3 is CASGLLQGKTYGYTF. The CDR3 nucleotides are TGTGCTAGTGGTTTACTGCAGGGAAAGACCTATGGCTACACCTTC.

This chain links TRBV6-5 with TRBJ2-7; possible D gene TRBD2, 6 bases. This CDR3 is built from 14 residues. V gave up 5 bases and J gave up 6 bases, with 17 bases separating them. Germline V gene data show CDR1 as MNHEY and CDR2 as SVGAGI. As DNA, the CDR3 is TGTGCCAGCAGTAAGGGACTGGGTAACGGCGAGCAGTACTTC. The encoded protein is CASSKGLGNGEQYF.

In DNA, the CDR3 is TGTGCCTTCAGGGGTGTCTTTGGGGCCAACGTCCTGACTTTC. It codes for CAFRGVFGANVLTF. The genes are TRBV30 and TRBJ2-6, with a weak D call TRBD1 (6 bases). Germline lookup yields CDR1 GTSNPN and CDR2 SVGIG (reference sequence). The CDR3 extends over 14 amino acids. The V end lost 7 bases, the J end lost 3 bases, and 13 bases lay between the germline ends.

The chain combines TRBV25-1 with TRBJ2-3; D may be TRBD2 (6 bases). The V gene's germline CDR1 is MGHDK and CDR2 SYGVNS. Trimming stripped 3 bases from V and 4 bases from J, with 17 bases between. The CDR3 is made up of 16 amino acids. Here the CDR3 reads CASSDGGGGVPDTQYF. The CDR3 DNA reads TGTGCCAGCAGTGACGGGGGAGGTGGGGTCCCAGATACGCAGTATTTT.

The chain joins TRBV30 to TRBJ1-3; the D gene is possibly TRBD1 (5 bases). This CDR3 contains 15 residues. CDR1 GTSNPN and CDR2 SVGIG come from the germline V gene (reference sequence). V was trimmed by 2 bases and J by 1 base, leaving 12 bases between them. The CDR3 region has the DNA TGTGCCTGGAGTTATACAGGAACTTCTGGAAACACCATATATTTT. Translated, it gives CAWSYTGTSGNTIYF.

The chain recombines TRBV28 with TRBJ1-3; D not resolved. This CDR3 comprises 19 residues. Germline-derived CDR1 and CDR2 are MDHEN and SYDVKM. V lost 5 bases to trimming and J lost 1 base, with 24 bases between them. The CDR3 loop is CASSELGGRLKKSGNTIYF. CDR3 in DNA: TGTGCCAGCAGTGAGCTGGGTGGGAGACTTAAGAAGTCTGGAAACACCATATATTTT.

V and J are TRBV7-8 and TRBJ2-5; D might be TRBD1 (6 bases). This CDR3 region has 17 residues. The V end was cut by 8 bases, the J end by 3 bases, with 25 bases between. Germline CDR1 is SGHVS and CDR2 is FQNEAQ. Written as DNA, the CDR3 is TGTGCCAGCCATAAAGGGGACACCGGGACGCCAGAAGAGACCCAGTACTTC. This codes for CASHKGDTGTPEETQYF.

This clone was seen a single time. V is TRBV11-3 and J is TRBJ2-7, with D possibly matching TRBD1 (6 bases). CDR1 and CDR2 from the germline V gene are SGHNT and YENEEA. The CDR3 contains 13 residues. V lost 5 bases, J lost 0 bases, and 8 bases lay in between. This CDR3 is CASSRTVSYEQYF. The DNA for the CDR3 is TGTGCCAGCAGCAGGACAGTCTCCTACGAGCAGTACTTC.

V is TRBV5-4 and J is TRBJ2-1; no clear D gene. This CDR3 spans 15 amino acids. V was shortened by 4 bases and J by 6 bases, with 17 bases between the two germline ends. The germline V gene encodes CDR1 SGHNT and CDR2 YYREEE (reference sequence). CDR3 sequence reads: CASSHEPRRPNEQFF. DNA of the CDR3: TGTGCCAGCAGCCACGAACCTAGACGGCCCAATGAGCAGTTCTTC. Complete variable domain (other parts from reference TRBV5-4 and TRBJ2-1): ETGVTQSPTHLIKTRGQQVTLRCSSQSGHNTVSWYQQALGQGPQFIFQYYREEENGRGNFPPRFSGLQFPNYSSELNVNALELDDSALYLCASSHEPRRPNEQFFGPGTRLTVL.

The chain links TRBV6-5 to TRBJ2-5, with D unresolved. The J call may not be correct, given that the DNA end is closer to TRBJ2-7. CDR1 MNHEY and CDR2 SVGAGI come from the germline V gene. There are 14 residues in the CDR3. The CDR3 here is CASSYNAAHYEQYF. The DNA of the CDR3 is TGTGCCAGCAGTTACAATGCAGCGCACTACGAGCAGTACTTC.

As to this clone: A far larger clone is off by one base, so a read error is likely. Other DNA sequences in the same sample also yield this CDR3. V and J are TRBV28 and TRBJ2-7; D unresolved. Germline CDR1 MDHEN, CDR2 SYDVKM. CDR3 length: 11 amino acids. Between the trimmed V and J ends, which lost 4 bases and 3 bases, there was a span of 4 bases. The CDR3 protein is CASSWSYEQYF. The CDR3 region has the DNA TGTGCCAGCAGTTGGAGCTACGAGCAGTACTTC.

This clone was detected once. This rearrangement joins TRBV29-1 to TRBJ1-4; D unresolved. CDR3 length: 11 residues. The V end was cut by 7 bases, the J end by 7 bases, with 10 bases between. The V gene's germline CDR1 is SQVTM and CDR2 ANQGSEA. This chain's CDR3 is CSGGRPEKLFF. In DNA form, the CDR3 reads TGCAGCGGGGGTCGACCTGAAAAACTGTTTTTT.